A single sample is the source of the 4 T cell receptor beta chains below, sequenced in a study of cytomegalovirus exposure and HLA in healthy donors. Researchers ran the PCR with 60 Vbeta and 13 Jbeta primers. Sequenced by immunoSEQ multiplex PCR; TCRdb stores in-frame clones only, minus some. Of some 200,000 clones in the sample, around 84% were seen once. The specimen sequenced was PBMCs. The origin of the receptors is a woman in her late teens or twenties in good health and CMV-seronegative.

The J gene is TRBJ2-1, the V gene TRBV10-1, with TRBD2 identical over 12 bases. Germline values: CDR1 WNHNN, CDR2 SYGVQD (reference sequence). Trimming at V came to 6 bases and at J to 6 bases, leaving 6 bases not matched to a gene. The CDR3 runs 15 residues. The CDR3 sequence: CASRASLAGGNEQFF. The CDR3 nucleotides are TGCGCCAGCAGGGCCTCACTAGCGGGAGGCAATGAGCAGTTCTTC.

The chain carries TRBV2 and TRBJ1-1; the D is unclear. This CDR3 is built from 16 residues. The germline V and J ends were trimmed by 3 bases and 4 bases, with 18 bases remaining between them. The V gene's germline CDR1 is SNHLY and CDR2 FYNNEI. CDR3 sequence (DNA): TGTGCCAGCAGTGATGTTCTAATTAATGGTCGCACTGAAGCTTTCTTT. Translated, it gives CASSDVLINGRTEAFF.

The chain employs TRBV18 and TRBJ2-5, with 14 bases identical to TRBD2. With V trimmed by 4 bases and J by 5 bases, 6 bases remained unmatched. The germline V gene has CDR1 KGHSH and CDR2 LQKENI. The CDR3 runs 16 residues. CDR3: CASSRGTSGRTETQYF. The CDR3 DNA reads as TGTGCCAGCTCACGGGGGACTAGCGGGAGAACTGAGACCCAGTACTTC.

The J gene is TRBJ1-2, the V gene TRBV2; 7 nucleotides line up with TRBD1. V lost 6 bases, J lost 7 bases, and 5 bases stayed unmatched. CDR1 and CDR2 (germline): SNHLY, FYNNEI. The CDR3 extends over 12 amino acids. CDR3 in amino acids: CASSDRVGGYTF. The CDR3, as DNA: TGTGCCAGCAGCGACAGGGTTGGTGGCTACACCTTC.